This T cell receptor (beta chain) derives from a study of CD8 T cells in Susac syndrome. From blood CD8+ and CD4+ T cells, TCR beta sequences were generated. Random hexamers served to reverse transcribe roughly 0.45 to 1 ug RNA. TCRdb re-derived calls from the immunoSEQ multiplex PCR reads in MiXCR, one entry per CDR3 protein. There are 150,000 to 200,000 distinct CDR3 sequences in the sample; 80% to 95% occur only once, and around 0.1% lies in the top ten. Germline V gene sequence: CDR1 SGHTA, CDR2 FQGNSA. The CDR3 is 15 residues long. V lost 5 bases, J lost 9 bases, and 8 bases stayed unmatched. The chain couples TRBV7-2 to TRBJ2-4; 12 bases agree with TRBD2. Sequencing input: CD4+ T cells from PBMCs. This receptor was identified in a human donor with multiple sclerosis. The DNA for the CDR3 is TGTGCCAGCAGCCCTAGCGGGGGGGCCGTCAGCATTCAGTACTTC. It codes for CASSPSGGAVSIQYF.